This passage covers 26 T cell receptor beta chains from one sample sequenced in a study of T cells in Graves' hyperthyroidism and ophthalmopathy. RNA transcripts gave rise to amplified TCR beta CDR3 regions. TCR CDR3 underwent first-round RT-PCR with the HTBI primer set. TCRdb processed the multiplex PCR reads anew with MiXCR; each CDR3 protein has one entry. The data contain about 360,000 distinct CDR3 sequences, about 13% of them singletons. The sample taken for sequencing was blood. Source of these receptors: a woman between 18 and 29 years old with Graves' hyperthyroidism.

This clonotype was seen repeatedly, ten times or more. The chain employs TRBV20-1 and TRBJ2-1; D is perhaps TRBD1 (5 bases). This CDR3 has 11 amino acids. The germline V gene has CDR1 DFQATT and CDR2 SNEGSKA (reference sequence). V was pared by 6 bases and J by 7 bases, with 10 bases between. CDR3 protein: CSARRTNEQFF. The CDR3, as DNA: TGCAGTGCGCGACGGACAAATGAGCAGTTCTTC.

Concerning this clonotype: At one end the junction does not follow the germline gene, possibly because of a read error. This sequence joins TRBV6-5 and TRBJ2-2; a possible D gene is TRBD1 (7 bases). This CDR3 contains 13 residues. Germline V gene sequence: CDR1 MNHEY, CDR2 SVGAGI. The CDR3 nucleotides read TGTGCCAGCAGTTACGCTCAAGACAGGGAGGTGTTTTTT. It translates to CASSYAQDREVFF.

The table lists this clonotype with many counts. V and J are TRBV29-1 and TRBJ1-1; D is perhaps TRBD1 (6 bases). CDR1 and CDR2 (germline): SQVTM, ANQGSEA. This CDR3 is built from 13 residues. Trimming took 4 bases from V and 1 from J, leaving 10 bases between them. CDR3 sequence: CSVVGHRNTEAFF. CDR3 DNA sequence: TGCAGCGTTGTGGGACACAGGAACACTGAAGCTTTCTTT.

This clonotype was seen many times. The chain joins TRBV12-3 or TRBV12-4 to TRBJ2-7; 10 bases align to TRBD1. The ends lost 6 bases at V and 1 base at J; junction bases unmatched: 3. The CDR3 is made up of 14 amino acids. The CDR3 is CASRPGQGSYEQYF. The CDR3 nucleotides read TGTGCCAGCAGGCCGGGACAGGGGTCCTACGAGCAGTACTTC.

This clonotype was counted at least ten times. The CDR3 nucleotides read TGTGCCAGCAGACCTGGTGCAGGACCCACAGATACGCAGTATTTT. Amino acids: CASRPGAGPTDTQYF. This sequence joins TRBV7-2 and TRBJ2-3; D remains unclear. Trimming removed 6 bases from V and 2 bases from J, with 15 bases in between. The CDR3 covers 15 residues. From germline, CDR1 is SGHTA and CDR2 FQGNSA.

The table lists this clonotype with many counts. This chain connects TRBV9 to TRBJ2-3; D is perhaps TRBD2 (6 bases). This CDR3 has 16 residues. Trimming cost V 3 bases and J 3 bases, with 17 bases left between them. The V gene's germline CDR1 is SGDLS and CDR2 YYNGEE. This CDR3 is CASSARLDRRTDTQYF. Written as DNA, the CDR3 is TGTGCCAGCAGCGCCAGACTAGACCGACGAACAGATACGCAGTATTTT. The variable domain in full, completed from reference TRBV9 and TRBJ2-3, reads DSGVTQTPKHLITATGQRVTLRCSPRSGDLSVYWYQQSLDQGLQFLIQYYNGEERAKGNILERFSAQQFPDLHSELNLSSLELGDSALYFCASSARLDRRTDTQYFGPGTRLTVL.

There are many counts of this clonotype. The CDR3 nucleotides read TGTGCCAGTAGTATGGCAGGGGGGCCCTCCCGCTCCTACAATGAGCAGTTCTTC. Protein: CASSMAGGPSRSYNEQFF. The chain couples TRBV19 to TRBJ2-1; the D gene is possibly TRBD1 (7 bases). This CDR3 region has 18 residues. CDR1 is LNHDA, CDR2 SQIVND, per germline (reference sequence). Trimming stripped 3 bases from V and 0 bases from J, with 18 bases between.

This clonotype was picked up many times. The V and J genes are TRBV20-1 and TRBJ2-1, with TRBD2 matching 8 bases. Germline values: CDR1 DFQATT, CDR2 SNEGSKA (reference sequence). V lost 4 bases to trimming and J lost 6 bases; unmatched junction nucleotides: 11. This CDR3 region has 15 residues. The CDR3 reads CSATTGTSPTNEQFF. CDR3 sequence (DNA): TGCAGTGCTACAACCGGGACTAGTCCCACCAATGAGCAGTTCTTC.

The sample holds a few counts of this clonotype. The chain combines TRBV6-6 with TRBJ2-1; D is possibly TRBD2 (5 bases). Trimming cost V 2 bases and J 6 bases, with 17 bases left between them. The CDR3 is 16 amino acids. Germline lookup yields CDR1 MNHNY and CDR2 SVGAGI (reference sequence). The CDR3 loop reads CASSYRGPPFGNEQFF. CDR3 bases: TGTGCCAGCAGTTACCGCGGGCCTCCATTCGGCAATGAGCAGTTCTTC.

In its sample, this clonotype was seen many times. This chain connects TRBV13 to TRBJ2-3; D is unclear. The germline V gene has CDR1 PRHDT and CDR2 FYEKMQ (reference sequence). The CDR3 runs to 14 residues. V was shortened by 6 bases and J by 2 bases, with 12 bases between the two germline ends. As DNA, the CDR3 is TGTGCCAGCAGTGAATTCACCGACACAGATACGCAGTATTTT. Its protein product is CASSEFTDTDTQYF.

At least ten counts were recorded for this clonotype. The chain employs TRBV20-1 and TRBJ1-5, with D possibly being TRBD1 (5 bases). The V and J ends lost 3 bases and 0 bases respectively, with 12 bases between them. The germline gives CDR1 DFQATT, CDR2 SNEGSKA (reference sequence). The CDR3 spans 15 residues. DNA for the CDR3: TGCAGTGCTAGCTATCGGGGGGGTAGCAATCAGCCCCAGCATTTT. Translation gives CSASYRGGSNQPQHF.

This clonotype was found many times. The J gene is TRBJ2-7, the V gene TRBV7-2; D is uncertain. Trimming took 5 bases from V and 3 from J, leaving 14 bases between them. CDR1 and CDR2 (germline): SGHTA, FQGNSA. CDR3 size: 14 residues. CDR3 sequence (DNA): TGTGCCAGCAGCACCAACCCTGGGGTCTACGAGCAGTACTTC. It encodes CASSTNPGVYEQYF.

This clonotype showed up many times. The chain joins TRBV27 to TRBJ1-6; unclear D gene. Germline values: CDR1 MNHEY, CDR2 SMNVEV (reference sequence). Trimming removed 7 bases from V and 7 bases from J, with 14 bases in between. This CDR3 has 14 residues. The CDR3 loop reads CASTTVGSNSPLHF. As DNA, the CDR3 is TGTGCCAGCACCACGGTGGGGTCAAATTCACCCCTCCACTTT.

This chain links TRBV19 with TRBJ2-2; unclear D gene. V gave up 3 bases and J gave up 0 bases, with 11 bases separating them. Per germline, CDR1 LNHDA and CDR2 SQIVND (reference sequence). CDR3 length: 16 residues. CDR3 amino acids: CASSIEEYPNTGELFF. The CDR3 bases are TGTGCCAGTAGTATCGAGGAGTACCCGAACACCGGGGAGCTGTTTTTT.

This clonotype was observed many times. The chain couples TRBV28 to TRBJ1-2, with a possible D match to TRBD1 (6 bases). The V end lost 6 bases, the J end lost 6 bases, and 17 bases lay between the germline ends. The CDR3 spans 14 residues. CDR1 MDHEN and CDR2 SYDVKM come from the germline V gene. The CDR3 here is CASSLGGAPNGYTF. DNA for the CDR3: TGTGCCAGCAGCTTAGGGGGGGCGCCCAATGGCTACACCTTC.

This clonotype was found a few times. The chain joins TRBV5-4 to TRBJ2-1; 12 nucleotides agree with TRBD2. V was pared by 1 base and J by 8 bases, with 4 bases of the junction left unmatched. In germline, CDR1 is SGHNT, CDR2 YYREEE (reference sequence). CDR3 length: 15 residues. This CDR3 reads CASSLRTSGVDEQFF. In DNA, the CDR3 is TGTGCCAGCAGCTTGAGGACTAGCGGGGTGGATGAGCAGTTCTTC.

V is TRBV7-6 and J is TRBJ2-7, with D maybe TRBD2 (6 bases). The ends were cut back, 3 bases at V and 2 bases at J, with 14 bases in the middle. The germline V gene has CDR1 SGHVS and CDR2 FNYEAQ. The length of the CDR3 is 15 residues. The CDR3: CASSLGDGSPYEQYF. The CDR3 DNA reads TGTGCCAGCAGCTTGGGGGACGGGAGTCCCTACGAGCAGTACTTC.

This clonotype was counted ten times or more. The V gene is TRBV6-1, the J gene TRBJ2-3, with D maybe TRBD2 (5 bases). The CDR3 has 12 amino acids. CDR1 MNHNS and CDR2 SASEGT come from the germline V gene. The germline V and J ends were trimmed by 4 bases and 5 bases, with 7 bases remaining between them. CDR3 region: CASSAEGDTQYF. DNA for the CDR3: TGTGCCAGCAGTGCTGAGGGAGATACGCAGTATTTT.

In its sample, this clonotype was seen a few times. The chain employs TRBV6-1 and TRBJ2-3; D tentatively fits TRBD1 or TRBD2 (5 bases each). Germline values: CDR1 MNHNS, CDR2 SASEGT. The germline V and J ends were trimmed by 6 bases and 6 bases, with 16 bases remaining between them. This CDR3 comprises 14 residues. CDR3 bases: TGTGCCAGCAGAACCGGGACCCCGGTGGATACGCAGTATTTT. Its translation: CASRTGTPVDTQYF.

The V and J genes are TRBV19 and TRBJ2-1; 9 bases line up with TRBD2. V shed 5 bases, J shed 7 bases, and the junction held 15 bases outside the gene matches. CDR1 is LNHDA, CDR2 SQIVND, per germline (reference sequence). The CDR3 is 17 amino acids. This CDR3 reads CASSPSGGPTQLNEQFF. The CDR3, as DNA: TGTGCCAGTAGTCCGAGCGGGGGGCCCACACAATTAAATGAGCAGTTCTTC.

The chain recombines TRBV20-1 with TRBJ2-7; tentative D call: TRBD2 (6 bases). This CDR3 comprises 14 residues. V dropped 0 bases and J dropped 3 bases, with 12 bases sitting between them. Germline V gene sequence: CDR1 DFQATT, CDR2 SNEGSKA (reference sequence). CDR3 residues: CSARDHQGGYEQYF. The CDR3 DNA follows: TGCAGTGCTAGAGACCATCAGGGAGGCTACGAGCAGTACTTC.

Concerning this clonotype: This could be a read error, since a much larger clone is one nucleotide away. The rearrangement links TRBV20-1 to TRBJ1-2, with D uncertain. Germline V gives CDR1 DFQATT, CDR2 SNEGSKA (reference sequence). There are 13 residues in the CDR3. CDR3 sequence: CTAERTAQRGYTF. DNA of the CDR3: TGCACTGCCGAAAGGACGGCCCAGAGGGGCTACACCTTC.

On this clonotype itself: A much larger clone sits a single nucleotide away, making a read error possible. The V and J genes are TRBV6-2 or TRBV6-3 and TRBJ2-5, with TRBD1 matching 7 bases. V shed 7 bases, J shed 2 bases, and the junction held 10 bases outside the gene matches. Germline V gives CDR1 MNHEY, CDR2 SVGEGT. This CDR3 region has 15 residues. The CDR3 DNA follows: TGTGCCAGCACCCAGACCGGGACAGCTCAAGAGACCCAGTACTTC. It codes for CASTQTGTAQETQYF.

As regards this clonotype: A single base separates this from a much larger clone, so it may be a read error. The chain links TRBV28 to TRBJ1-5; D remains ambiguous. The CDR3 extends over 14 amino acids. Per the germline V gene, CDR1 is MDHEN and CDR2 is SYDVKM. The CDR3 nucleotides are TGTGCCAGCGGTTTGGCTGCCCAGACCCAGCCCCAGCATTTT. It encodes CASGLAAQTQPQHF.

This clonotype was observed at least ten times. The CDR3 bases are TGTGCCAGCAGCGTAGCGTCGGGCACCGGGGAGCTGTTTTTT. Translation gives CASSVASGTGELFF. This chain joins TRBV9 and TRBJ2-2; D gene uncertain. Germline V gives CDR1 SGDLS, CDR2 YYNGEE. The V end was cut by 0 bases, the J end by 4 bases, with 7 bases between. This CDR3 has 14 residues. Full variable domain (missing parts from reference TRBV9 and TRBJ2-2): DSGVTQTPKHLITATGQRVTLRCSPRSGDLSVYWYQQSLDQGLQFLIQYYNGEERAKGNILERFSAQQFPDLHSELNLSSLELGDSALYFCASSVASGTGELFFGEGSRLTVL.

At least ten counts were recorded for this clonotype. The chain carries TRBV12-3 or TRBV12-4 and TRBJ1-2; TRBD1 matches 11 bases. The CDR3 covers 15 residues. Trimming at V came to 6 bases and at J to 3 bases, leaving 6 bases not matched to a gene. CDR3 amino acids: CASSRGQGEHYGYTF. The DNA for the CDR3 is TGTGCCAGCAGCCGGGGACAGGGGGAACACTATGGCTACACCTTC.